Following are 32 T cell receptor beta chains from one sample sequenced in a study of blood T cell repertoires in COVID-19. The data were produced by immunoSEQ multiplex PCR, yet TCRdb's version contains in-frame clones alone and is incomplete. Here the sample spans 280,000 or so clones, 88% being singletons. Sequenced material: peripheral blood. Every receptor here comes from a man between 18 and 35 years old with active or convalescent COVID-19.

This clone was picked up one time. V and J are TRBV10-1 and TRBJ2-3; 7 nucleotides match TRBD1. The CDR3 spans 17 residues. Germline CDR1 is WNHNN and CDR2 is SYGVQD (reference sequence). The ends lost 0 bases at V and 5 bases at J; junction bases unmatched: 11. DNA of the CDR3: TGCGCCAGCAGTGAGTCGAGAGGGGGCATGTTCGTAGATACGCAGTATTTT. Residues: CASSESRGGMFVDTQYF.

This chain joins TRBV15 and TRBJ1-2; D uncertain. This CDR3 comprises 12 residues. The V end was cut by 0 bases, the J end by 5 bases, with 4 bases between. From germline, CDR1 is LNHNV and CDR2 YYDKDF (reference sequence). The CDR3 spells CATSRDQYGYTF. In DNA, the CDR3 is TGTGCCACCAGCAGAGATCAGTATGGCTACACCTTC.

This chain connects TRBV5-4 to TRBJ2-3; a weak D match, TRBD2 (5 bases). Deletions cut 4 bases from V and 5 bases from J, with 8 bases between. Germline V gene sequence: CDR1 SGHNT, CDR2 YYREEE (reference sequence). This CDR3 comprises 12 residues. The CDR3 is CASSGRGDTQYF. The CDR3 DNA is TGTGCCAGCAGCGGACGGGGAGATACGCAGTATTTT. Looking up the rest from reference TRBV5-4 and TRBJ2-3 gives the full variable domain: ETGVTQSPTHLIKTRGQQVTLRCSSQSGHNTVSWYQQALGQGPQFIFQYYREEENGRGNFPPRFSGLQFPNYSSELNVNALELDDSALYLCASSGRGDTQYFGPGTRLTVL.

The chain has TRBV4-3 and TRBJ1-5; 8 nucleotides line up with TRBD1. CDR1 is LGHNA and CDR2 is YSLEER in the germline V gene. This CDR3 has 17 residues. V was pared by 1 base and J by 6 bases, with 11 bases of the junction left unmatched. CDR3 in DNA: TGCGCCAGCAGCCAAGCCCACAGGGGGGCGAATGTTCAGCCCCAGCATTTT. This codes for CASSQAHRGANVQPQHF.

CDR3 sequence: CASSQRTSGGANTGELFF. For the CDR3, the DNA is TGCGCCAGCAGCCAAAGGACTAGCGGGGGGGCTAACACCGGGGAGCTGTTTTTT. The chain combines TRBV4-3 with TRBJ2-2; 15 nucleotides agree with TRBD2. V shed 2 bases and J 2 bases; nucleotides not matched to a gene: 3. From germline, CDR1 is LGHNA and CDR2 YSLEER. The CDR3 sequence is 18 residues long.

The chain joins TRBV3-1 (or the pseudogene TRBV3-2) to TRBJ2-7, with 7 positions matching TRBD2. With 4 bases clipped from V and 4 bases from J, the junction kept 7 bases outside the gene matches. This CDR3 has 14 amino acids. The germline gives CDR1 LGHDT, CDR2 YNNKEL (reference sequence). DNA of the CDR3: TGTGCCAGCAGCCTAGGACTAGGCAGGTACGAGCAGTACTTC. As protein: CASSLGLGRYEQYF.

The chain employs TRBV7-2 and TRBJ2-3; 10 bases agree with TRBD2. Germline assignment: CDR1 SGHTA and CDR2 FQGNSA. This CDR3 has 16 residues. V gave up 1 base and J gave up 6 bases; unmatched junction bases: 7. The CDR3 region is CASSLVGPAGGDTQYF. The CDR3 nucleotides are TGTGCCAGCAGCTTAGTAGGTCCAGCGGGGGGGGATACGCAGTATTTT.

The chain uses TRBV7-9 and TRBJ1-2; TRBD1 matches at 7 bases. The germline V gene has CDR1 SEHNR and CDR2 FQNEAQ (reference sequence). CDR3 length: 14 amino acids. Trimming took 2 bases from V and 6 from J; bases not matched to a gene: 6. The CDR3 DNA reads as TGTGCCAGCAGCTTACAGGGGGAGTCGCATGGCTACACCTTC. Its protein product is CASSLQGESHGYTF.

CDR3 DNA sequence: TGTGCCAGCAGTTTCCCAGGGCGGAACACTGAAGCTTTCTTT. This sequence encodes CASSFPGRNTEAFF. The V call is TRBV28, the J call TRBJ1-1, with a possible D match to TRBD1 (5 bases). V lost 3 bases, J lost 1 base, and 9 bases lay in between. CDR3 length: 14 residues. The germline V gene has CDR1 MDHEN and CDR2 SYDVKM.

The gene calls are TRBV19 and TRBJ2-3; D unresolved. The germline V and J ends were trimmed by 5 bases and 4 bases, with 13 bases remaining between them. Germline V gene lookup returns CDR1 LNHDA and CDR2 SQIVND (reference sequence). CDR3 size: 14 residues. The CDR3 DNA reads TGTGCCAGTAGTGGCGGTATAGGCGCAGATACGCAGTATTTT. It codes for CASSGGIGADTQYF. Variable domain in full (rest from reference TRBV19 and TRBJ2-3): DGGITQSPKYLFRKEGQNVTLSCEQNLNHDAMYWYRQDPGQGLRLIYYSQIVNDFQKGDIAEGYSVSREKKESFPLTVTSAQKNPTAFYLCASSGGIGADTQYFGPGTRLTVL.

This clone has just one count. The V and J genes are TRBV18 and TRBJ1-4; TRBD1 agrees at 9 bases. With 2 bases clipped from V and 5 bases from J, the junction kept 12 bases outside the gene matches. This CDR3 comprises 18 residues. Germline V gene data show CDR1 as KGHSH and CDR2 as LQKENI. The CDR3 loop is CASSPTGTGLPLNEKLFF. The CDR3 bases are TGTGCCAGCTCACCAACCGGGACAGGGCTCCCCCTAAATGAAAAACTGTTTTTT.

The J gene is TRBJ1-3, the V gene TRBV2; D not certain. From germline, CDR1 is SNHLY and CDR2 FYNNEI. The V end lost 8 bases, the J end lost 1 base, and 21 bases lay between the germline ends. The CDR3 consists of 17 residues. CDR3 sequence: CASAIQAGLLSGNTIYF. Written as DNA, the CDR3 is TGTGCCAGCGCTATCCAGGCAGGCCTCCTATCTGGAAACACCATATATTTT.

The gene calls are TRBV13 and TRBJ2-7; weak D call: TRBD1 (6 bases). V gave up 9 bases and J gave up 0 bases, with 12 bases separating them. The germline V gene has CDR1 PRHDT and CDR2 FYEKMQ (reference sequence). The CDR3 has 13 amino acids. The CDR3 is CASGAGDSYEQYF. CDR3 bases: TGTGCCAGTGGAGCAGGGGACTCCTACGAGCAGTACTTC.

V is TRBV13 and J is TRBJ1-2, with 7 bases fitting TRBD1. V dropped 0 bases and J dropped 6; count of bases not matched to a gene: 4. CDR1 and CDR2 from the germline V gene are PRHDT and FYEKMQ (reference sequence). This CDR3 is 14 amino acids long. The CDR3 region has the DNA TGTGCCAGCAGCTTAGGGAGGGGGCAAAATGGCTACACCTTC. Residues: CASSLGRGQNGYTF.

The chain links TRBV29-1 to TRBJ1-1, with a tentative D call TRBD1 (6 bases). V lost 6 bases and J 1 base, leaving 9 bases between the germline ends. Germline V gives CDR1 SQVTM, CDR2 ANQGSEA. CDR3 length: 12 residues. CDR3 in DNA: TGCAGCGTGATGACAGGGAACACTGAAGCTTTCTTT. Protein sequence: CSVMTGNTEAFF.

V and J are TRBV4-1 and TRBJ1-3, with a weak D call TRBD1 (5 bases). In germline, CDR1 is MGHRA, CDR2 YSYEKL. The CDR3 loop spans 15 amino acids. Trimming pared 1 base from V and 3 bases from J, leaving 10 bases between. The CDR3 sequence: CASSQAGQSGNTIYF. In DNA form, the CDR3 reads TGCGCCAGCAGCCAAGCAGGGCAGAGTGGAAACACCATATATTTT.

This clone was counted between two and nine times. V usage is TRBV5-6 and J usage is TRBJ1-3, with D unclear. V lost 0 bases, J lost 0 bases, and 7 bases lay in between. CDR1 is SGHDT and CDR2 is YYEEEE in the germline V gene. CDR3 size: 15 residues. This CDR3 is CASSLGTYSGNTIYF. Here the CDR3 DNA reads TGTGCCAGCAGCTTGGGGACTTACTCTGGAAACACCATATATTTT. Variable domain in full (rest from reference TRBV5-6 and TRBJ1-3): DAGVTQSPTHLIKTRGQQVTLRCSPKSGHDTVSWYQQALGQGPQFIFQYYEEEERQRGNFPDRFSGHQFPNYSSELNVNALLLGDSALYLCASSLGTYSGNTIYFGEGSWLTVV.

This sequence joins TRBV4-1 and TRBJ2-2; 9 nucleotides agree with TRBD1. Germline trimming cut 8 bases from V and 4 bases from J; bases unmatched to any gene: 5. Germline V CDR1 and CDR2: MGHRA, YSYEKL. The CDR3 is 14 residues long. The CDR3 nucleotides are TGCGCCAGCCATGTGACAGGGGGCACCGGGGAGCTGTTTTTT. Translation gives CASHVTGGTGELFF.

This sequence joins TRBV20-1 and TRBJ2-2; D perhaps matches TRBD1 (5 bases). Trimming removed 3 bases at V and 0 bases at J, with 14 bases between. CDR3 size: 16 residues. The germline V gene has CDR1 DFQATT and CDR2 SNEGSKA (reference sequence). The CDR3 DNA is TGCAGTGCTAGTCGAATGGGGCGCCCGAACACCGGGGAGCTGTTTTTT. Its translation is CSASRMGRPNTGELFF.

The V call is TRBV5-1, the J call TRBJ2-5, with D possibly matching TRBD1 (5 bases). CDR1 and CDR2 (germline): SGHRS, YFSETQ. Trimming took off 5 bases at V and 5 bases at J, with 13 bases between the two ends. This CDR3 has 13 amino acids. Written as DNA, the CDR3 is TGCGCCAGCAGGGAGAGACAGTCGGAGACCCAGTACTTC. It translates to CASRERQSETQYF. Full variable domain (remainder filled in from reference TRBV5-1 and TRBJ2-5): KAGVTQTPRYLIKTRGQQVTLSCSPISGHRSVSWYQQTPGQGLQFLFEYFSETQRNKGNFPGRFSGRQFSNSRSEMNVSTLELGDSALYLCASRERQSETQYFGPGTRLLVL.

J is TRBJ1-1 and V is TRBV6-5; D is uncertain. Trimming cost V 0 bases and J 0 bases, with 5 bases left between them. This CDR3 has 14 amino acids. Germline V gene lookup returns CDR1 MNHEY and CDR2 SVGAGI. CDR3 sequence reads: CASSYSSMNTEAFF. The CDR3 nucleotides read TGTGCCAGCAGTTACTCGAGCATGAACACTGAAGCTTTCTTT.

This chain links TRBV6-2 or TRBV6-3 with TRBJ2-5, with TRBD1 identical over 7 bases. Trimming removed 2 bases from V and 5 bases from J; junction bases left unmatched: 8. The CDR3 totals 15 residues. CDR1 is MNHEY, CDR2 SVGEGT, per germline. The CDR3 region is CASSYHRGNHETQYF. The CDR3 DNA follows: TGTGCCAGCAGTTACCACAGGGGAAATCACGAGACCCAGTACTTC.

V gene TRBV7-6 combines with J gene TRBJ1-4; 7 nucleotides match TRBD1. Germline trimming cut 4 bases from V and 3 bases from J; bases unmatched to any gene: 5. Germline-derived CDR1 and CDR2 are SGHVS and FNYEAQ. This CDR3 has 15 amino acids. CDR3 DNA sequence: TGTGCCAGCAGCTCGACAGGGTCAGCTAATGAAAAACTGTTTTTT. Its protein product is CASSSTGSANEKLFF.

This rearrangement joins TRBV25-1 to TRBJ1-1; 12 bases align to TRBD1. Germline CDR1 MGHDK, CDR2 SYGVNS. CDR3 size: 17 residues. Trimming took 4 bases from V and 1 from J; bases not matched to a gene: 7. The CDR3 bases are TGTGCCAGCAGTGGGGACAGGGGGCGCGGTAAGAACACTGAAGCTTTCTTT. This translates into CASSGDRGRGKNTEAFF.

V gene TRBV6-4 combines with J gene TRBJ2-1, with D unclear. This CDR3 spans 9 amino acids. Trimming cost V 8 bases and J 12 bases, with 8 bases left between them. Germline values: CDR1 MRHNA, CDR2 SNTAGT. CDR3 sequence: CASPPRQFF. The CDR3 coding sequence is TGTGCCAGCCCTCCTAGGCAGTTCTTC.

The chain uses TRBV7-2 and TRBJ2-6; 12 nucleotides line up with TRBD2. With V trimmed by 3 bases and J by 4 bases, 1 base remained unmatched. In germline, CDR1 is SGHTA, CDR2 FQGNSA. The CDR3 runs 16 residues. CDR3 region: CASSLTSGGGANVLTF. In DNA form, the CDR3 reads TGTGCCAGCAGCTTGACTAGCGGGGGAGGGGCCAACGTCCTGACTTTC.

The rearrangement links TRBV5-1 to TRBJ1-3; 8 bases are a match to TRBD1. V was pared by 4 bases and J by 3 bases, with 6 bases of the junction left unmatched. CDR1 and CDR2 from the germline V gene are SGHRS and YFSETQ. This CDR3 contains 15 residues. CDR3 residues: CASSPGGFGGNTIYF. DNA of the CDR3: TGCGCCAGCAGCCCAGGGGGCTTTGGTGGAAACACCATATATTTT.

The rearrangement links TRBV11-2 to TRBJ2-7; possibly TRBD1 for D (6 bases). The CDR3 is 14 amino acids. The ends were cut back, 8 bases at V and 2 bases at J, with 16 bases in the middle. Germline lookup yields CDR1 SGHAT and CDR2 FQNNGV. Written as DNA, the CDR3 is TGTGCCAGCGTGATGGGGGCTTTAACCTACGAGCAGTACTTC. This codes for CASVMGALTYEQYF.

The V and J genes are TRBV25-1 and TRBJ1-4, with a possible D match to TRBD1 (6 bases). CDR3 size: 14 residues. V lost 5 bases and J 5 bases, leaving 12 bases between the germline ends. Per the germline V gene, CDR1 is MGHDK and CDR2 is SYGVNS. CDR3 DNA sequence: TGTGCCAGCAGTCTCAGTAGGGGGAATGAAAAACTGTTTTTT. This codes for CASSLSRGNEKLFF.

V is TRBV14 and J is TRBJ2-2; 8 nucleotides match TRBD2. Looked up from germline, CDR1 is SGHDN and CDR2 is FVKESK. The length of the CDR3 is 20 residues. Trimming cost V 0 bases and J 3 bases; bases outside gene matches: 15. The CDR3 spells CASSQDPTTVGGAYTGELFF. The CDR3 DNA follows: TGTGCCAGCAGCCAAGATCCGACTACGGTCGGGGGGGCGTACACCGGGGAGCTGTTTTTT.

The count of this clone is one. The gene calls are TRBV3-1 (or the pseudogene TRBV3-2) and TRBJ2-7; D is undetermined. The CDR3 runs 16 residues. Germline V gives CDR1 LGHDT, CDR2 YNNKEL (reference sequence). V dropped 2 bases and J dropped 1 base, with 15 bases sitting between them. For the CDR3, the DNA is TGTGCCAGCAGCCAATCCGCGGCCGAGGCGTCCTACGAGCAGTACTTC. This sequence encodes CASSQSAAEASYEQYF.

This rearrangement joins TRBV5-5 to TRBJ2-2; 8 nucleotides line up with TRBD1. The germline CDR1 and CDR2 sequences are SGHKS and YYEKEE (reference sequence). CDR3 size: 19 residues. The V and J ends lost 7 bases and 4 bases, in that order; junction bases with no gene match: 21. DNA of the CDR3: TGTGCCAGCCTGGTATTTGAGACAGGGGTATTCGGAGGCACCGGGGAGCTGTTTTTT. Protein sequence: CASLVFETGVFGGTGELFF.